This T cell receptor beta chain originates from a study of early T cells in non-severe SARS-CoV-2 infection. Attachment of unique molecular identifiers was made to individual cDNA molecules. TCRdb called the 5' RACE reads again in MiXCR, with one record for every CDR3 protein. The sample consists of fewer than 90,000 distinct CDR3 sequences, around 14% of them appearing once. Details on this clonotype: No antigen is known for it.

Broader study findings: VDJdb-based annotation leaned toward anti-spike CD8 responses and missed private and CD4 specificities.

This CDR3 spans 14 amino acids. Germline values: CDR1 SNHLY, CDR2 FYNNEI. Trimming cost V 6 bases and J 4 bases; bases outside gene matches: 5. Specimen: whole blood. The sequence derives from an adult who was a healthcare worker with PCR-confirmed SARS-CoV-2 infection or an uninfected control (not recorded which). The chain has TRBV2 and TRBJ1-5, with 8 bases matching TRBD1. The CDR3 region is CASREGQVNQPQHF. The CDR3 nucleotides are TGTGCCAGCAGGGAGGGACAGGTGAATCAGCCCCAGCATTTT.